One and the same sample provided the 29 T cell receptor beta chains below, sequenced in a study of T-cell reconstitution after alpha-beta-depleted transplantation in children. For TCRbeta, the library was prepared with unique molecular identifiers. TCRdb analysed the PCR reads with MiXCR anew, one entry per CDR3 protein. Found here are about 300,000 distinct CDR3 sequences, roughly 9.1% of them singletons; the top ten hold 7.5%. Source: PBMCs, taken before TCRalphabeta/CD19-depleted stem cell transplant. The source of these receptors is a boy younger than two with acute myeloid leukemia, due to receive a stem cell transplant.

Only one count was recorded for this clonotype. One base away lies a much larger clone, so this may be a sequencing read error. The V gene is TRBV7-4, the J gene TRBJ1-4; D gene unclear. This CDR3 has 17 amino acids. V was cut by 1 base and J by 0 bases, with 12 bases left in between. Germline CDR1 and CDR2: SGHVT and SQSDAQ. The CDR3 is CASSLVDGVTTNEKLFF. The CDR3 region has the DNA TGTGCCAGCAGCTTAGTGGACGGAGTTACAACTAATGAAAAACTGTTTTTT.

This clonotype was observed many times. This chain joins TRBV27 and TRBJ1-2; 11 nucleotides match TRBD1. Per germline, CDR1 MNHEY and CDR2 SMNVEV (reference sequence). V was pared by 5 bases and J by 4 bases, with 6 bases of the junction left unmatched. The CDR3 spans 15 residues. The CDR3, as DNA: TGTGCCAGCAGTAACCCCGGGACAGGGGGCTATGGCTACACCTTC. Translation: CASSNPGTGGYGYTF.

This clonotype occurred a few times. The rearrangement joins TRBV4-3 to TRBJ2-5; D is unresolved. The germline CDR1 and CDR2 sequences are LGHNA and YSLEER. The germline V and J ends were trimmed by 0 bases and 5 bases, with 13 bases remaining between them. There are 15 residues in the CDR3. CDR3 in DNA: TGCGCCAGCAGCCAAGAACTGACAAGTCAGGAGACCCAGTACTTC. As protein: CASSQELTSQETQYF.

This clonotype was found a few times. V gene TRBV9 combines with J gene TRBJ2-1; 12 bases agree with TRBD2. Germline V gene data show CDR1 as SGDLS and CDR2 as YYNGEE. The CDR3 sequence is 15 residues long. The ends lost 8 bases at V and 4 bases at J; junction bases unmatched: 7. The CDR3 loop reads CARPLAGGHYNEQFF. The CDR3 coding sequence is TGTGCCAGGCCTCTAGCGGGGGGGCATTACAATGAGCAGTTCTTC.

This clonotype has just a few counts. V is TRBV14 and J is TRBJ1-1; maybe TRBD1 (5 bases). V lost 4 bases, J lost 0 bases, and 15 bases lay in between. The CDR3 runs to 16 residues. The germline gives CDR1 SGHDN, CDR2 FVKESK. Here the CDR3 reads CASSPNWGVLNTEAFF. The CDR3 DNA reads TGTGCCAGCAGCCCTAATTGGGGGGTCCTGAACACTGAAGCTTTCTTT.

This clonotype has more than one count but fewer than ten. The rearrangement joins TRBV7-4 to TRBJ2-2; 7 bases map to TRBD1. Germline CDR1 SGHVT, CDR2 SQSDAQ. The CDR3 runs 17 residues. The ends lost 5 bases at V and 1 base at J; junction bases unmatched: 10. The CDR3 sequence: CASSHWNRGMNTGELFF. The CDR3 DNA is TGTGCCAGCAGCCACTGGAACAGGGGAATGAACACCGGGGAGCTGTTTTTT. The full variable domain, completed using reference TRBV7-4 and TRBJ2-2, is GAGVSQSPRYKVAKRGRDVALRCDSISGHVTLYWYRQTLGQGSEVLTYSQSDAQRDKSGRPSGRFSAERPERSVSTLKIQRTEQGDSAVYLCASSHWNRGMNTGELFFGEGSRLTVL.

This sequence joins TRBV7-4 and TRBJ1-2, with D perhaps matching TRBD1 (6 bases). The V and J ends lost 4 bases and 8 bases respectively, with 23 bases between them. Germline-derived CDR1 and CDR2 are SGHVT and SQSDAQ. CDR3 length equals 16 residues. In DNA form, the CDR3 reads TGTGCCAGCAGCTACGAGTACAGGAGGGGGAAGAGGGGCTACACCTTC. It yields the protein CASSYEYRRGKRGYTF.

This clonotype was recorded many times. The CDR3 protein is CASSFPMGYSNQPQHF. In DNA form, the CDR3 reads TGTGCCAGCAGTTTTCCCATGGGGTATAGCAATCAGCCCCAGCATTTT. This chain links TRBV28 with TRBJ1-5; no firm D call. Between the trimmed V and J ends, which lost 3 bases and 0 bases, there was a span of 12 bases. Germline CDR1 MDHEN, CDR2 SYDVKM. The CDR3 sequence is 16 residues long.

This clonotype was detected many times. The chain employs TRBV2 and TRBJ2-2; TRBD2 is a possible D gene (5 bases). V gave up 6 bases and J gave up 5 bases, with 13 bases separating them. CDR3 length: 14 amino acids. Germline V gene lookup returns CDR1 SNHLY and CDR2 FYNNEI. The DNA for the CDR3 is TGTGCCAGCAGGAGGACTCCTAGGACCGGGGAGCTGTTTTTT. As protein: CASRRTPRTGELFF.

Details on this clonotype: A read error may be the cause here, since a much bigger clone is one base away. This sequence joins TRBV23-1 and TRBJ2-3; D is unresolved. TRBV23-1 is designated an ORF whose function remains uncertain. V lost 4 bases and J lost 0, with 11 bases in between. The CDR3 is made up of 15 amino acids. DNA for the CDR3: TGCGCCAGCAGTCGCCGAATAACTAGCACAGATACGCAGTATTTT. Its protein is CASSRRITSTDTQYF.

The genes are TRBV6-6 and TRBJ2-3, with D unresolved. V lost 7 bases and J lost 1, with 9 bases in between. There are 13 residues in the CDR3. The germline gives CDR1 MNHNY, CDR2 SVGAGI (reference sequence). The CDR3 DNA reads TGTGCCAGCAATGGCAGACGCACAGATACGCAGTATTTT. Its protein product is CASNGRRTDTQYF.

The sample holds many counts of this clonotype. V is TRBV20-1 and J is TRBJ2-5; D gene uncertain. CDR3 length: 13 amino acids. Trimming pared 3 bases from V and 5 bases from J, leaving 13 bases between. Germline values: CDR1 DFQATT, CDR2 SNEGSKA (reference sequence). Here the CDR3 reads CSARNYLGETQYF. CDR3 nucleotides: TGCAGTGCTAGGAATTACCTCGGCGAGACCCAGTACTTC.

In its sample, this clonotype was seen many times. The rearrangement uses TRBV21-1 and TRBJ2-5; TRBD1, the table's D call, lacks a check against the DNA. TRBV21-1 is recorded as a pseudogene. The CDR3 spans 15 residues. CDR3 bases: TGTGCCAGCAGCAAAGTTGGGAGAGGTGGGGAGACCCAGTACTTC. This gives the protein CASSKVGRGGETQYF.

V gene TRBV19 combines with J gene TRBJ2-4; D remains unclear. V lost 5 bases to trimming and J lost 2 bases, with 7 bases between them. The CDR3 is 13 amino acids. CDR1 and CDR2 from the germline V gene are LNHDA and SQIVND (reference sequence). The CDR3 DNA sequence: TGTGCCAGTAGTCTTGGGACCAAAAACATTCAGTACTTC. This gives the protein CASSLGTKNIQYF.

This clonotype was observed many times. The CDR3 DNA sequence: TGTGCCAGCAGGGGACAGGGAACTGGGGCCAACGTCCTGACTTTC. This sequence encodes CASRGQGTGANVLTF. The chain has TRBV12-3 or TRBV12-4 and TRBJ2-6; TRBD1 matches at 9 bases. The CDR3 is 15 residues long. The J segment lost 2 bases and the V segment lost 6 bases, leaving 2 bases of the junction unmatched.

This clonotype has at least ten counts. This chain connects TRBV7-9 to TRBJ2-4; D is uncertain. V was pared by 6 bases and J by 0 bases, with 18 bases between. The CDR3 has 17 amino acids. Germline lookup yields CDR1 SEHNR and CDR2 FQNEAQ (reference sequence). CDR3 residues: CASRTRAFSLAKNIQYF. DNA for the CDR3: TGTGCCAGCAGAACCCGGGCCTTCTCTCTAGCCAAAAACATTCAGTACTTC.

At least ten counts were recorded for this clonotype. The rearrangement links TRBV1 to TRBJ2-7; the table's D call, TRBD1, was not checked against the DNA. TRBV1 is tagged as a pseudogene. The CDR3 contains 16 residues. The CDR3 is CTSSQDYRRQGYEQYF. CDR3 in DNA: TGCACCAGCAGCCAAGATTACCGCCGACAGGGCTACGAGCAGTACTTC.

A few counts support this clonotype. The V and J genes are TRBV4-2 and TRBJ2-7, with 14 bases identical to TRBD2. Germline loops: CDR1 LGHNA, CDR2 YNFKEQ. The V segment lost 4 bases and the J segment 3 bases; nucleotides outside the gene matches: 11. The CDR3 has 18 residues. CDR3: CASSLRTGLAGGLYEQYF. The CDR3 DNA reads TGTGCCAGCAGCCTCCGGACAGGACTAGCGGGGGGCCTCTACGAGCAGTACTTC.

This clonotype has a count of ten or more. V usage is TRBV12-3 or TRBV12-4 and J usage is TRBJ2-1, with 12 bases aligning to TRBD2. V trimming: 8 bases; J trimming: 10 bases; junction bases outside the gene matches: 15. The CDR3 sequence is 16 residues long. The CDR3 DNA is TGTGCCAGCCGTAGGGGGCTAGCGGGGGGGCCAGGGGAGCAGTTCTTC. This gives the protein CASRRGLAGGPGEQFF.

This clonotype was recorded at least ten times. The J gene is TRBJ1-1, the V gene TRBV3-1; 8 nucleotides match TRBD1. From germline, CDR1 is LGHDT and CDR2 YNNKEL (reference sequence). With 5 bases clipped from V and 0 bases from J, the junction kept 5 bases outside the gene matches. This CDR3 contains 15 residues. CDR3 coding DNA: TGTGCCAGCAGCTCAGGGGGCTGGGTGAACACTGAAGCTTTCTTT. Translating gives CASSSGGWVNTEAFF. Looking up the rest from reference TRBV3-1 and TRBJ1-1 gives the full variable domain: DTAVSQTPKYLVTQMGNDKSIKCEQNLGHDTMYWYKQDSKKFLKIMFSYNNKELIINETVPNRFSPKSPDKAHLNLHINSLELGDSAVYFCASSSGGWVNTEAFFGQGTRLTVV.

This clonotype was counted at least ten times. This rearrangement joins TRBV15 to TRBJ2-5, with TRBD1 identical over 10 bases. The germline CDR1 and CDR2 sequences are LNHNV and YYDKDF (reference sequence). There are 14 residues in the CDR3. V was clipped by 3 bases and J by 3 bases; unmatched bases: 1. The CDR3 DNA reads as TGTGCCACCAGCAGGGGGACAGGGGAAGAGACCCAGTACTTC. It translates to CATSRGTGEETQYF.

The sample holds many counts of this clonotype. The chain carries TRBV27 and TRBJ2-5, with D tentatively TRBD1 or TRBD2 (7 bases each). Germline lookup yields CDR1 MNHEY and CDR2 SMNVEV (reference sequence). Trimming removed 2 bases from V and 2 bases from J, with 12 bases in between. The CDR3 is 15 amino acids. The CDR3 DNA follows: TGTGCCAGCAGTTTACAGGGGGGGGGGCAAGAGACCCAGTACTTC. Protein sequence: CASSLQGGGQETQYF.

This clonotype was counted a few times. V is TRBV4-3 and J is TRBJ2-7, with no clear D. CDR3 length: 15 amino acids. Trimming left V 1 base short and J 3 bases short, with 13 bases between. Germline CDR1 LGHNA, CDR2 YSLEER. The CDR3 nucleotides read TGCGCCAGCAGCCAAGTTTACGGTCTCTACTACGAGCAGTACTTC. Encoded protein: CASSQVYGLYYEQYF.

This clonotype was detected a few times. The rearrangement uses TRBV7-2 and TRBJ2-1; 9 positions match TRBD1. This CDR3 is 15 amino acids long. From germline, CDR1 is SGHTA and CDR2 FQGNSA. J gave up 4 bases and V 4 bases, and 5 bases lay outside the gene matches. CDR3 sequence (DNA): TGTGCCAGCAGCTCTGGACAGGGGTTTTACAATGAGCAGTTCTTC. It specifies CASSSGQGFYNEQFF.

The table lists this clonotype with a few counts. The chain recombines TRBV4-1 with TRBJ2-1, with D possibly being TRBD2 (6 bases). V lost 0 bases to trimming and J lost 3 bases, with 15 bases between them. Germline CDR1 MGHRA, CDR2 YSYEKL. CDR3 length equals 17 residues. The CDR3 DNA follows: TGCGCCAGCAGCCAAGACCAGGCAAGGGGAGGCTACAATGAGCAGTTCTTC. Its translation: CASSQDQARGGYNEQFF.

This clonotype was observed many times. The rearrangement links TRBV20-1 to TRBJ2-2; D is unclear. Germline V lookup: CDR1 DFQATT, CDR2 SNEGSKA (reference sequence). Trimming removed 3 bases at V and 2 bases at J, with 7 bases between. CDR3 length: 13 amino acids. As DNA, the CDR3 is TGCAGTGCTAGTACTCTCAACACCGGGGAGCTGTTTTTT. As protein: CSASTLNTGELFF.

This clonotype was picked up many times. The gene calls are TRBV21-1 and TRBJ2-1; the table's D gene call, TRBD1, was not cross checked with the DNA. TRBV21-1 is listed as a pseudogene. The CDR3 runs 13 residues. The CDR3 loop is CAPGTIGTNEQFF. The CDR3 region has the DNA TGTGCCCCTGGAACAATCGGGACCAATGAGCAGTTCTTC.

The rearrangement joins TRBV20-1 to TRBJ2-7, with TRBD1 matching over 7 bases. The CDR3 runs to 14 residues. CDR1 DFQATT and CDR2 SNEGSKA come from the germline V gene (reference sequence). V dropped 3 bases and J dropped 4; count of bases not matched to a gene: 9. The CDR3 sequence: CSARRQGEDYEQYF. The CDR3 region has the DNA TGCAGTGCTAGGAGACAGGGAGAGGATTACGAGCAGTACTTC.

This chain joins TRBV6-5 and TRBJ2-1; 7 nucleotides match TRBD2. This CDR3 has 15 amino acids. Germline V gives CDR1 MNHEY, CDR2 SVGAGI. Trimming removed 0 bases from V and 6 bases from J; junction bases left unmatched: 5. The CDR3 DNA sequence: TGTGCCAGCAGTTACTCCGGAAGGGAGGGCAATGAGCAGTTCTTC. This sequence encodes CASSYSGREGNEQFF.